This TCR beta chain was retrieved from a study of blood T cells in healthy people across ages. Whole-study results and caveats: Because sorting was not performed, PBMCs prevented conclusive naive versus antigen-experienced comparison. Older age coincided with a roughly linear decline in TCR beta diversity per million T cells.

Using a J-beta primer mix together with a sample-barcoded 5' primer, a second PCR was run for roughly 6 to 12 cycles. TCRdb used MiXCR to reprocess the 5' RACE reads, holding one entry per CDR3 protein. The sample lists some 730,000 distinct CDR3 sequences; about a fifth were seen once. With respect to this clonotype: Antigen specificity is unknown.

The V and J ends lost 8 bases and 6 bases respectively, with 14 bases between them. Germline lookup yields CDR1 ENHRY and CDR2 SYGVKD. This CDR3 spans 12 amino acids. This chain links TRBV10-3 with TRBJ2-7; D is ambiguous. This TCR was sampled from a man aged 65 to 85 in good health. Sample: blood. CDR3 sequence (DNA): TGTGCCATCCGTGGTAGCCTAGGCGAGCAGTACTTC. Residues: CAIRGSLGEQYF.